Below are 29 T cell receptor beta chains sequenced from a single sample in a study of cytomegalovirus exposure and HLA in healthy donors. Primers for the PCR totalled 60 Vbeta and 13 Jbeta. Method: immunoSEQ multiplex PCR; TCRdb's copy keeps in-frame clones and lacks some. In the table there are 95,000 to 150,000 clones, 65% to 80% of which are singletons. Sequenced sample: PBMCs. The receptors shown here come from a young man in good health and CMV-seropositive.

This chain links TRBV30 with TRBJ1-2; weak D call: TRBD1 (5 bases). CDR3 length equals 11 residues. V lost 2 bases to trimming and J lost 5 bases, with 6 bases between them. Germline loops: CDR1 GTSNPN, CDR2 SVGIG (reference sequence). The CDR3 nucleotides are TGTGCCTGGAGTCAGGGATATGGCTACACCTTC. Translated: CAWSQGYGYTF.

V is TRBV11-2 and J is TRBJ2-1; D remains unclear. Trimming pared 0 bases from V and 0 bases from J, leaving 18 bases between. This CDR3 region has 19 residues. The germline gives CDR1 SGHAT, CDR2 FQNNGV. CDR3 protein: CASSLDQPGQPSSYNEQFF. CDR3 sequence (DNA): TGTGCCAGCAGCTTAGATCAACCTGGTCAGCCTAGCTCCTACAATGAGCAGTTCTTC. The full variable domain, in which reference TRBV11-2 and TRBJ2-1 provide the parts outside the CDR3, is EAGVAQSPRYKIIEKRQSVAFWCNPISGHATLYWYQQILGQGPKLLIQFQNNGVVDDSQLPKDRFSAERLKGVDSTLKIQPAKLEDSAVYLCASSLDQPGQPSSYNEQFFGPGTRLTVL.

This sequence joins TRBV5-6 and TRBJ1-5; no firm D call. This CDR3 region has 16 residues. V was shortened by 3 bases and J by 2 bases, with 15 bases between the two germline ends. Germline V gene data show CDR1 as SGHDT and CDR2 as YYEEEE. The DNA for the CDR3 is TGTGCCAGCAGCTCCTTCGTCTTGGGCGGCAATCAGCCCCAGCATTTT. Its protein product is CASSSFVLGGNQPQHF.

The genes are TRBV19 and TRBJ1-5; D not certain. The CDR3 runs to 14 residues. Germline V gene data show CDR1 as LNHDA and CDR2 as SQIVND (reference sequence). V dropped 7 bases and J dropped 5 bases, with 15 bases sitting between them. CDR3: CASNEGMDYQPQHF. Written as DNA, the CDR3 is TGTGCCAGTAATGAGGGCATGGACTATCAGCCCCAGCATTTT.

This chain connects TRBV6-5 to TRBJ1-1; D is undetermined. The CDR3 is 14 amino acids. The V and J ends lost 0 bases and 8 bases respectively, with 13 bases between them. Germline-derived CDR1 and CDR2 are MNHEY and SVGAGI. DNA of the CDR3: TGTGCCAGCAGTTACTCGATAGTTGGAGGGGAAGCTTTCTTT. Residues: CASSYSIVGGEAFF.

The gene calls are TRBV14 and TRBJ2-1; D might be TRBD2 (5 bases). Deletions cut 4 bases from V and 0 bases from J, with 22 bases between. The CDR3 spans 19 residues. The V gene's germline CDR1 is SGHDN and CDR2 FVKESK. CDR3 bases: TGTGCCAGCAGCCCGCAGTTGTGGACCGGGGTCGGCTCCTACAATGAGCAGTTCTTC. Its protein product is CASSPQLWTGVGSYNEQFF.

This clone showed up just once. The J gene is TRBJ1-2, the V gene TRBV5-5; D possibly corresponds to TRBD1 (5 bases). The CDR3 has 15 amino acids. V was clipped by 4 bases and J by 0 bases, with 13 bases between them. Germline-derived CDR1 and CDR2 are SGHKS and YYEKEE (reference sequence). The CDR3 region is CASSRGGVPNYGYTF. The CDR3 coding sequence is TGTGCCAGCAGCCGGGGGGGGGTCCCTAACTATGGCTACACCTTC.

This clone has a single count. This chain joins TRBV28 and TRBJ2-7, with 7 bases lining up with TRBD2. J lost 1 base, V lost 2 bases, and 11 bases had no gene match. CDR1 MDHEN and CDR2 SYDVKM come from the germline V gene. There are 17 residues in the CDR3. The CDR3 here is CASSLAVGSGPSYEQYF. In nucleotides, the CDR3 is TGTGCCAGCAGTTTAGCCGTGGGTAGCGGGCCGTCCTACGAGCAGTACTTC.

In its sample, this clone was seen a few times. The chain employs TRBV30 and TRBJ2-1; D is possibly TRBD2 (6 bases). CDR3 length: 15 amino acids. V was pared by 1 base and J by 3 bases, with 13 bases between. The germline CDR1 and CDR2 sequences are GTSNPN and SVGIG (reference sequence). The CDR3 coding sequence is TGTGCCTGGAGTGGGGCTAGCGCCGACTACAATGAGCAGTTCTTC. The encoded protein is CAWSGASADYNEQFF. The full variable domain, its missing parts supplied by reference TRBV30 and TRBJ2-1, is SQTIHQWPATLVQPVGSPLSLECTVEGTSNPNLYWYRQAAGRGLQLLFYSVGIGQISSEVPQNLSASRPQDRQFILSSKKLLLSDSGFYLCAWSGASADYNEQFFGPGTRLTVL.

The V gene is TRBV19, the J gene TRBJ1-2, with D perhaps TRBD1 (6 bases). V was trimmed by 7 bases and J by 3 bases, leaving 21 bases between them. Germline V CDR1 and CDR2: LNHDA, SQIVND (reference sequence). The CDR3 covers 16 residues. The CDR3 DNA is TGTGCCAGTACAGACAGACCAGGGGTCCCCTACTATGGCTACACCTTC. Amino acid sequence: CASTDRPGVPYYGYTF.

This clone appeared a few times. The gene calls are TRBV28 and TRBJ1-3; D possibly corresponds to TRBD1 (6 bases). Per germline, CDR1 MDHEN and CDR2 SYDVKM. Trimming pared 2 bases from V and 0 bases from J, leaving 11 bases between. The CDR3 length is 16 residues. CDR3 DNA: TGTGCCAGCAGTTTACAGGGGTACAACTCTGGAAACACCATATATTTT. This encodes CASSLQGYNSGNTIYF. Based on the CDR3 plus reference TRBV28 and TRBJ1-3, the full variable domain is DVKVTQSSRYLVKRTGEKVFLECVQDMDHENMFWYRQDPGLGLRLIYFSYDVKMKEKGDIPEGYSVSREKKERFSLILESASTNQTSMYLCASSLQGYNSGNTIYFGEGSWLTVV.

This clone was detected a few times. This chain's CDR3 is CASSLGGTTTEAFF. The CDR3 nucleotides read TGTGCCAGCAGCTTAGGCGGGACGACCACTGAAGCTTTCTTT. This rearrangement joins TRBV7-6 to TRBJ1-1; TRBD1 is a possible D gene (5 bases). Germline loops: CDR1 SGHVS, CDR2 FNYEAQ. The CDR3 runs to 14 residues. V was cut by 1 base and J by 4 bases, with 10 bases left in between.

The chain employs TRBV6-1 and TRBJ1-2; 7 nucleotides match TRBD1. Germline CDR1 is MNHNS and CDR2 is SASEGT. V trimming: 6 bases; J trimming: 6 bases; junction bases outside the gene matches: 7. The CDR3 runs 13 residues. The CDR3 is CASSLTGVDGYTF. CDR3 bases: TGTGCCAGCAGCCTTACAGGGGTTGATGGCTACACCTTC.

This rearrangement joins TRBV6-5 to TRBJ2-1; D unresolved. The ends were cut back, 8 bases at V and 6 bases at J, with 14 bases in the middle. The CDR3 contains 13 residues. Germline CDR1 MNHEY, CDR2 SVGAGI. Here the CDR3 reads CASSRPDRNEQFF. The CDR3 nucleotides are TGTGCCAGCTCTAGGCCAGACCGCAATGAGCAGTTCTTC.

The chain carries TRBV30 and TRBJ1-3, with D possibly TRBD1 on 6 matching bases. The V gene's germline CDR1 is GTSNPN and CDR2 SVGIG (reference sequence). With 3 bases removed from V and 5 bases from J, the gap between germline ends came to 14 bases. The CDR3 is 14 amino acids. CDR3 protein: CAWRRRGGRNTIYF. CDR3 bases: TGTGCCTGGAGGAGAAGGGGGGGGCGAAACACCATATATTTT.

The CDR3 region is CASSGWGEYNEQFF. The CDR3 region has the DNA TGTGCCAGCAGCGGGTGGGGGGAATACAATGAGCAGTTCTTC. This chain links TRBV6-6 with TRBJ2-1; D is perhaps TRBD2 (6 bases). From germline, CDR1 is MNHNY and CDR2 SVGAGI (reference sequence). The CDR3 is made up of 14 amino acids. V was pared by 6 bases and J by 4 bases, with 13 bases between.

This chain joins TRBV9 and TRBJ2-2; tentatively, D is TRBD2 (5 bases). Germline V gene lookup returns CDR1 SGDLS and CDR2 YYNGEE. V dropped 4 bases and J dropped 0 bases, with 10 bases sitting between them. The CDR3 has 15 residues. In DNA, the CDR3 is TGTGCCAGCAGCCCGAGCGGTGCGAACACCGGGGAGCTGTTTTTT. Encoded protein: CASSPSGANTGELFF.

The chain uses TRBV29-1 and TRBJ1-2; D may be TRBD1 (6 bases). Germline assignment: CDR1 SQVTM and CDR2 ANQGSEA. Trimming pared 0 bases from V and 7 bases from J, leaving 12 bases between. The CDR3 is 13 amino acids. The CDR3 DNA follows: TGCAGCGTTGAAGATCTTCGGGGGGCTGGCTACACCTTC. It translates to CSVEDLRGAGYTF.

The chain recombines TRBV5-6 with TRBJ1-4; possibly TRBD1 for D (5 bases). Germline V gene lookup returns CDR1 SGHDT and CDR2 YYEEEE. V was cut by 4 bases and J by 5 bases, with 12 bases left in between. The CDR3 covers 14 residues. CDR3 region: CASSAGRYNEKLFF. The CDR3 DNA reads as TGTGCCAGCAGCGCGGGACGTTACAATGAAAAACTGTTTTTT.

This chain uses TRBV19 with TRBJ1-1; possible D gene TRBD1, 6 bases. Germline assignment: CDR1 LNHDA and CDR2 SQIVND (reference sequence). This CDR3 is built from 13 residues. V lost 7 bases, J lost 3 bases, and 12 bases lay in between. CDR3 DNA sequence: TGTGCCAGTAATTGGGGGCGGGACACTGAAGCTTTCTTT. Amino acids: CASNWGRDTEAFF.

DNA for the CDR3: TGTGCCAGCAGCTATGGTGGGGGGAGCACTGAAGCTTTCTTT. Its protein is CASSYGGGSTEAFF. The chain joins TRBV7-9 to TRBJ1-1, with D perhaps TRBD1 (5 bases). Germline assignment: CDR1 SEHNR and CDR2 FQNEAQ (reference sequence). The CDR3 is 14 residues long. Trimming left V 4 bases short and J 4 bases short, with 13 bases between.

The gene calls are TRBV28 and TRBJ2-7, with 10 positions matching TRBD2. This CDR3 spans 17 amino acids. Trimming removed 2 bases from V and 0 bases from J; junction bases left unmatched: 7. Germline lookup yields CDR1 MDHEN and CDR2 SYDVKM. The CDR3 DNA sequence: TGTGCCAGCAGTTTAGGGCTAGCGGGAGTCAACTCCTACGAGCAGTACTTC. This sequence encodes CASSLGLAGVNSYEQYF.

This clone has a single count. The J gene is TRBJ2-3, the V gene TRBV29-1, with TRBD1 as a possible D gene (5 bases). Trimming removed 4 bases from V and 0 bases from J, with 17 bases in between. Germline V gene data show CDR1 as SQVTM and CDR2 as ANQGSEA. The CDR3 spans 16 residues. The CDR3 DNA is TGCAGCGTTGGTCCCCTTCCAGGGCATAGCACAGATACGCAGTATTTT. It is translated as CSVGPLPGHSTDTQYF.

The chain combines TRBV4-2 with TRBJ1-1, with D tentatively TRBD1 (5 bases). V dropped 1 base and J dropped 7 bases, with 13 bases sitting between them. This CDR3 contains 14 residues. Germline values: CDR1 LGHNA, CDR2 YNFKEQ. CDR3 in amino acids: CASSQATPGYEAFF. For the CDR3, the DNA is TGTGCCAGCAGCCAAGCCACGCCAGGGTATGAAGCTTTCTTT.

The chain has TRBV6-1 and TRBJ2-3; D gene ambiguous. Germline CDR1 MNHNS, CDR2 SASEGT. Deletions cut 1 base from V and 2 bases from J, with 7 bases between. The CDR3 runs 14 residues. CDR3 residues: CASSEGAHTDTQYF. The CDR3 region has the DNA TGTGCCAGCAGTGAAGGGGCACACACAGATACGCAGTATTTT.

V is TRBV6-1 and J is TRBJ2-2; TRBD1 matches at 7 bases. There are 18 residues in the CDR3. V gave up 4 bases and J gave up 1 base; unmatched junction bases: 12. Germline CDR1 is MNHNS and CDR2 is SASEGT. The CDR3 DNA reads TGTGCCAGCAGTGCCCAACCGGACAGGTGGGAGAACACCGGGGAGCTGTTTTTT. This sequence encodes CASSAQPDRWENTGELFF.

V is TRBV7-6 and J is TRBJ2-3; possibly TRBD1 for D (6 bases). Germline loops: CDR1 SGHVS, CDR2 FNYEAQ. V was cut by 6 bases and J by 1 base, with 23 bases left in between. This CDR3 has 18 residues. The CDR3 is CASRPIPFMGARTDTQYF. CDR3 nucleotides: TGTGCCAGCAGACCAATCCCTTTCATGGGGGCCCGCACAGATACGCAGTATTTT.

This chain joins TRBV15 and TRBJ2-7; no firm D call. Germline CDR1 is LNHNV and CDR2 is YYDKDF (reference sequence). Trimming cost V 0 bases and J 3 bases, with 6 bases left between them. The CDR3 totals 13 residues. As DNA, the CDR3 is TGTGCCACCAGCAGAGATGGGCGCTACGAGCAGTACTTC. Protein sequence: CATSRDGRYEQYF.

This clone has just a few counts. This sequence joins TRBV7-2 and TRBJ1-1, with 7 bases that match TRBD1. Germline CDR1 reads SGHTA; CDR2 reads FQGNSA. V gave up 6 bases and J gave up 0 bases; unmatched junction bases: 7. The CDR3 has 15 amino acids. CDR3: CASRQDRRVNTEAFF. CDR3 DNA: TGTGCCAGCAGACAGGACAGGAGGGTGAACACTGAAGCTTTCTTT.